These 14 T cell receptor beta chains were sequenced from one sample in a study of T-cell reconstitution after alpha-beta-depleted transplantation in children. During its preparation, the TCRbeta library received unique molecular identifiers. From the PCR reads, TCRdb called clonotypes with MiXCR, one entry per CDR3 protein. The data show approximately 350,000 distinct CDR3 sequences, roughly 14% seen once. The input for sequencing was PBMCs, taken from the stem cell graft. The receptors shown here come from a human donor who donated a stem cell graft to a child with Fanconi anemia.

This clonotype has at least ten counts. CDR3 nucleotides: TGCGCCAGCAGCCCCGGACTCGCCCCGACCCAGTACTTC. Its protein product is CASSPGLAPTQYF. The V and J genes are TRBV4-3 and TRBJ2-5; D perhaps matches TRBD2 (5 bases). Germline V CDR1 and CDR2: LGHNA, YSLEER. This CDR3 contains 13 residues. The ends were cut back, 4 bases at V and 7 bases at J, with 13 bases in the middle.

This clonotype was found a few times. The chain is built from TRBV5-1 and TRBJ1-2; D is possibly TRBD1 (5 bases). V was shortened by 2 bases and J by 6 bases, with 14 bases between the two germline ends. Germline V gives CDR1 SGHRS, CDR2 YFSETQ. The CDR3 extends over 14 amino acids. CDR3 in DNA: TGCGCCAGCAGCTTCCAACTTCGACAGAATGGCTACACCTTC. This sequence encodes CASSFQLRQNGYTF.

This clonotype was detected only a few times. The CDR3: CASSLTLQGNTEAFF. In nucleotides, the CDR3 is TGTGCCAGCAGCTTAACTTTACAGGGAAACACTGAAGCTTTCTTT. The chain joins TRBV7-2 to TRBJ1-1; weak D call: TRBD1 (6 bases). V was trimmed by 2 bases and J by 2 bases, leaving 12 bases between them. The CDR3 runs to 15 residues. Germline CDR1 and CDR2: SGHTA and FQGNSA. Looking up the rest from reference TRBV7-2 and TRBJ1-1 gives the full variable domain: GAGVSQSPSNKVTEKGKDVELRCDPISGHTALYWYRQSLGQGLEFLIYFQGNSAPDKSGLPSDRFSAERTGGSVSTLTIQRTQQEDSAVYLCASSLTLQGNTEAFFGQGTRLTVV.

V and J are TRBV7-3 and TRBJ1-2, with 7 nucleotides matching TRBD1. The V and J ends lost 2 bases and 6 bases, in that order; junction bases with no gene match: 3. Germline CDR1 reads SGHTA; CDR2 reads FQGTGA. CDR3 length: 13 amino acids. CDR3 region: CASSLSGGDGYTF. The CDR3 region has the DNA TGTGCCAGCAGCTTATCAGGGGGAGATGGCTACACCTTC.

This chain uses TRBV3-1 with TRBJ2-5; a possible D gene is TRBD2 (7 bases). CDR1 is LGHDT and CDR2 is YNNKEL in the germline V gene (reference sequence). V dropped 0 bases and J dropped 5 bases, with 16 bases sitting between them. The CDR3 is 16 amino acids. The CDR3 protein is CASSQDSVGGRETQYF. The CDR3 bases are TGTGCCAGCAGCCAAGATTCAGTCGGGGGGCGGGAGACCCAGTACTTC.

In its sample, this clonotype was seen many times. The chain joins TRBV9 to TRBJ2-5; D is ambiguous. The V end was cut by 0 bases, the J end by 5 bases, with 11 bases between. Per germline, CDR1 SGDLS and CDR2 YYNGEE. The CDR3 has 14 amino acids. The chain's CDR3 is CASSVGVSRETQYF. CDR3 in DNA: TGTGCCAGCAGCGTAGGAGTCTCGAGGGAGACCCAGTACTTC. The whole variable domain, remainder taken from reference TRBV9 and TRBJ2-5, is DSGVTQTPKHLITATGQRVTLRCSPRSGDLSVYWYQQSLDQGLQFLIQYYNGEERAKGNILERFSAQQFPDLHSELNLSSLELGDSALYFCASSVGVSRETQYFGPGTRLLVL.

V and J are TRBV19 and TRBJ2-1; 9 positions agree with TRBD2. With V trimmed by 11 bases and J by 9 bases, 14 bases remained unmatched. The CDR3 is made up of 14 amino acids. Germline CDR1 is LNHDA and CDR2 is SQIVND (reference sequence). The CDR3 spells CASRRGGQGSEQFF. The CDR3 bases are TGTGCCTCCCGGCGGGGGGGCCAGGGTAGTGAGCAGTTCTTC.

This clonotype showed up many times. The rearrangement uses TRBV12-3 or TRBV12-4 and TRBJ1-2; 8 bases are a match to TRBD1. This CDR3 is built from 16 residues. V was pared by 3 bases and J by 4 bases, with 10 bases of the junction left unmatched. The CDR3 here is CASSLGWTGNLYGYTF. The CDR3 DNA is TGTGCCAGCAGTTTGGGATGGACAGGGAACCTCTATGGCTACACCTTC.

This clonotype appeared a few times. The chain employs TRBV7-6 and TRBJ2-7, with TRBD2 as a possible D gene (5 bases). With 1 base removed from V and 0 bases from J, the gap between germline ends came to 13 bases. The CDR3 length is 16 residues. CDR1 is SGHVS and CDR2 is FNYEAQ in the germline V gene. CDR3 DNA sequence: TGTGCCAGCAGCTTAGGCAGCGACTACTACTCCTACGAGCAGTACTTC. Its translation: CASSLGSDYYSYEQYF. Complete variable domain (other parts from reference TRBV7-6 and TRBJ2-7): GAGVSQSPRYKVTKRGQDVALRCDPISGHVSLYWYRQALGQGPEFLTYFNYEAQQDKSGLPNDRFSAERPEGSISTLTIQRTEQRDSAMYRCASSLGSDYYSYEQYFGPGTRLTVT.

In its sample, this clonotype was seen a few times. This chain uses TRBV12-3 or TRBV12-4 with TRBJ1-5, with 9 bases that match TRBD1. This CDR3 has 15 amino acids. Trimming took 2 bases from V and 5 from J; bases not matched to a gene: 4. Here the CDR3 reads CASSLSDRGYQPQHF. In DNA, the CDR3 is TGTGCCAGCAGTTTAAGTGACAGGGGGTATCAGCCCCAGCATTTT.

A few counts support this clonotype. This chain uses TRBV5-1 with TRBJ1-1, with a weak D call TRBD1 (5 bases). V shed 0 bases and J shed 0 bases, with 9 bases lying between them. The CDR3 extends over 15 amino acids. The V gene's germline CDR1 is SGHRS and CDR2 YFSETQ. CDR3 sequence reads: CASSLEGAMNTEAFF. DNA for the CDR3: TGCGCCAGCAGCTTGGAAGGGGCTATGAACACTGAAGCTTTCTTT.

V usage is TRBV6-5 and J usage is TRBJ1-3; a weak D match, TRBD1 (6 bases). The germline gives CDR1 MNHEY, CDR2 SVGAGI. Trimming removed 6 bases from V and 0 bases from J, with 12 bases in between. The CDR3 sequence is 15 residues long. The CDR3 is CASSYTGTSGNTIYF. The CDR3 DNA is TGTGCCAGCAGCTACACAGGGACCTCTGGAAACACCATATATTTT.

The chain has TRBV6-2 or TRBV6-3 and TRBJ2-2; no definite D call. The length of the CDR3 is 12 residues. Germline loops: CDR1 MNHEY, CDR2 SVGEGT. V dropped 5 bases and J dropped 9 bases, with 10 bases sitting between them. The CDR3 DNA sequence: TGTGCCAGCAGTCAGGACGGCCGGGAGCTGTTTTTT. Encoded protein: CASSQDGRELFF.

This clonotype was detected ten times or more. This chain uses TRBV29-1 with TRBJ2-3, with a tentative D call TRBD2 (6 bases). V lost 6 bases and J lost 1, with 11 bases in between. The CDR3 totals 13 residues. CDR1 is SQVTM, CDR2 ANQGSEA, per germline. CDR3 sequence: CSVTRLGTDTQYF. In DNA, the CDR3 is TGCAGCGTGACTAGACTCGGCACAGATACGCAGTATTTT.